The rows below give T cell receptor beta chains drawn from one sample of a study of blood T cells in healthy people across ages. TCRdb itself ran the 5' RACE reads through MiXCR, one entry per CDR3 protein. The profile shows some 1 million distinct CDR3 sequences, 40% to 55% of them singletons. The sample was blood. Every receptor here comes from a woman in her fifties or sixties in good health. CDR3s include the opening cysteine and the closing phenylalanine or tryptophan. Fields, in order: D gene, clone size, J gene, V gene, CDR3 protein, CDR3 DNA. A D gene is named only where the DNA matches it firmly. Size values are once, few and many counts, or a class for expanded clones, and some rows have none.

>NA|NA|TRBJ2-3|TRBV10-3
CAISESGDLLTDTQYF
TGTGCCATCAGTGAGTCCGGGGACCTTCTCACAGATACGCAGTATTTT
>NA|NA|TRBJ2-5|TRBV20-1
CSAEGQRQETQYF
TGCAGTGCCGAAGGCCAGCGGCAAGAGACCCAGTACTTC
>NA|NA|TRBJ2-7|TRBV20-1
CSARDGQGGSYEQYF
TGCAGTGCTAGAGATGGTCAGGGTGGTAGCTACGAGCAGTACTTC
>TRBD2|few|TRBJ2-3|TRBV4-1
CASSQETILAGTQYF
TGCGCCAGCAGCCAAGAGACGATATTAGCGGGTACGCAGTATTTT
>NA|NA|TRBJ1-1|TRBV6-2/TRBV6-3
CASLSWTEAFF
TGTGCCAGCCTCTCGTGGACTGAAGCTTTCTTT
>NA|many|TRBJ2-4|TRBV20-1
CSAPSVTAKNIQYF
TGCAGTGCTCCTAGCGTAACCGCCAAAAACATTCAGTACTTC
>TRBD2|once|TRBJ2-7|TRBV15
CATSSFSGVTDEQYF
TGTGCCACCAGCAGTTTTAGCGGGGTGACGGACGAGCAGTACTTC
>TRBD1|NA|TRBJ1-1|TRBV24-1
CATRAQGEGTEAFF
TGTGCCACCAGGGCGCAGGGGGAGGGCACTGAAGCTTTCTTT
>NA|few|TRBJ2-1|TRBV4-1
CASSQDPAGEQFF
TGCGCCAGCAGCCAAGATCCAGCAGGTGAGCAGTTCTTC
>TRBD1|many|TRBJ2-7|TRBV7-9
CASSLAQGQGSYEQYF
TGTGCCAGCAGCTTAGCGCAGGGACAGGGATCCTACGAGCAGTACTTC
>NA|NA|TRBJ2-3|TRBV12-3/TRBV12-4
CASRGTGKVEDTQYF
TGTGCCAGCAGGGGAACAGGGAAAGTAGAAGATACGCAGTATTTT
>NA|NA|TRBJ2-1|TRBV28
CASSSGTLSYNEQFF
TGTGCCAGCAGTTCCGGGACACTCTCCTACAATGAGCAGTTCTTC
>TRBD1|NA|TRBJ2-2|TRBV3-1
CASSIRQGAGTGELFF
TGTGCCAGCAGCATCCGACAGGGGGCTGGCACCGGGGAGCTGTTTTTT
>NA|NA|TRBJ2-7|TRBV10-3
CAISDIGDRGYEQYF
TGTGCCATCAGTGATATCGGGGATCGGGGGTACGAGCAGTACTTC
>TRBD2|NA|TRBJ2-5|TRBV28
CASSLRMTSLETQYF
TGTGCCAGCAGTTTACGAATGACTAGCCTAGAGACCCAGTACTTC
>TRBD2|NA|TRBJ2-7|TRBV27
CASSAWTSGGSDEQYF
TGTGCCAGCAGTGCCTGGACTAGCGGTGGTAGCGACGAGCAGTACTTC
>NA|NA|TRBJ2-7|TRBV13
CASSGGGAPYEQYF
TGTGCCAGCAGCGGGGGGGGGGCTCCCTACGAGCAGTACTTC
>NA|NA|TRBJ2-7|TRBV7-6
CASKAGTGAYEQYF
TGTGCCAGCAAGGCGGGGACCGGAGCCTACGAGCAGTACTTC
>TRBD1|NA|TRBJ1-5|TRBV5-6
CASSLAPGTGFHQPQHF
TGTGCCAGCAGCTTGGCCCCCGGGACAGGGTTCCACCAGCCCCAGCATTTT
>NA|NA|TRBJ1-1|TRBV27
CASSYQGNGEAFF
TGTGCCAGCAGTTATCAGGGAAACGGCGAAGCTTTCTTT
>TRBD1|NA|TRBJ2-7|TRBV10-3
CAISESRQGGSYEQYF
TGTGCCATCAGTGAGTCGAGACAGGGGGGATCCTACGAGCAGTACTTC
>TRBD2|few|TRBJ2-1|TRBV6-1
CASMIAGGPGNEQFF
TGTGCCAGTATGATAGCGGGAGGGCCGGGGAATGAGCAGTTCTTC
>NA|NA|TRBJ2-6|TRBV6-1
CASSEALERWGANVLTF
TGTGCCAGCAGTGAAGCCTTGGAGAGGTGGGGGGCCAACGTCCTGACTTTC
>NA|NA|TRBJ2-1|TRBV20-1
CSAPQPQSYNEQFF
TGCAGTGCTCCTCAGCCCCAATCCTACAATGAGCAGTTCTTC
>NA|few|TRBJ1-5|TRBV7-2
CASSLDAGGWGNQPQHF
TGTGCCAGCAGCTTAGACGCGGGGGGGTGGGGCAATCAGCCCCAGCATTTT
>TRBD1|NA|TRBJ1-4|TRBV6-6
CASSWAGQVNGGLFF
TGTGCCAGCAGCTGGGCGGGACAGGTGAATGGGGGACTGTTTTTT
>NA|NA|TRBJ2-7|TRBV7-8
CASSRQDLPGGEQYF
TGTGCCAGCAGCAGACAAGACCTCCCTGGGGGCGAGCAGTACTTC